This TCR beta chain was documented in a study of T cell responses to AZD1222 COVID-19 vaccine. Study-level background: Second-dose intervals near 4 or 12 weeks were combined. General study points: Nearly half of spike-specific TCRs reportedly go after variant regions that carry no mutations. Donors were largely white British and mainly female; clonal diversity was possibly underestimated. Baseline testing showed seropositivity in only a handful of AZD1222 recipients.

The table came from immunoSEQ multiplex PCR; TCRdb's copy has only in-frame clones and leaves some out. Among some 120,000 clones listed, 88% were seen once. The CDR3 spans 12 residues. Trimming stripped 5 bases from V and 2 bases from J, with 6 bases between. Germline V CDR1 and CDR2: LGHNT, FRNRAP. To note about this clone: Its target is not known.

The source of this sequence is an adult in good health. The chain uses TRBV12-5 and TRBJ1-1; D gene ambiguous. The sequences come from peripheral blood, collected on day 0 of AZD1222 vaccination. CDR3 sequence: CASGRRNTEAFF. In DNA, the CDR3 is TGTGCTAGTGGTCGGCGTAACACTGAAGCTTTCTTT.